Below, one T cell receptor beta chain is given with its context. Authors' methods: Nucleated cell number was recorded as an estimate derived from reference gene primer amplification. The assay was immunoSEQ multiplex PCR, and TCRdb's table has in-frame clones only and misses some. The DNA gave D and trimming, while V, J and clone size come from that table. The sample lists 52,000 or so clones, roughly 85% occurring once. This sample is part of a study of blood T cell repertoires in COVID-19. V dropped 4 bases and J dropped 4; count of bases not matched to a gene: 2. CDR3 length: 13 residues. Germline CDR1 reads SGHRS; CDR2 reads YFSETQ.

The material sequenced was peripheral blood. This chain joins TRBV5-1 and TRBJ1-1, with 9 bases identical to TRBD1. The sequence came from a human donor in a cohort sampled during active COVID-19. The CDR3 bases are TGCGCCAGCAGCCAGGGACAGGGCACTGAAGCTTTCTTT. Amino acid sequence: CASSQGQGTEAFF.